Each of the 25 T cell receptor beta chains below was sequenced from the same sample in a study of vaccination and CD4 T cells after COVID-19. The antigens for these receptors are not known. Stated treatment: approximately nine-day PBMC culture with coronavirus spike peptide pools or control peptides (ViraFEST assay). Investigators obtained the unexposed donor's CD4+ T cells before the COVID-19 pandemic (2011-2018). An Oncomine TCR Beta short-read assay was used to sequence the DNA from cultured CD4+ T cells. In TCRdb, the PCR reads were re-called with MiXCR into one record per CDR3 protein. The repertoire consists of about 7,100 distinct CDR3 sequences, with around 42% occurring once and the leading ten covering 33%. The specimen sequenced was CD4+ T cells from blood, cultured in vitro. These receptors were obtained from a human donor in good health.

Points on this clonotype: An end of the junction differs from the germline gene, which may be a read error. This chain uses TRBV7-2 with TRBJ1-2; TRBD1 matches at 9 bases. The CDR3 totals 15 residues. Germline V gene lookup returns CDR1 SGHTA and CDR2 FQGNSA. CDR3 region: CASSLGGQGGYGYTF. In DNA, the CDR3 is TGCGCCAGCAGCTTGGGGGGACAGGGCGGCTATGGCTACACCTTC.

This chain joins TRBV12-3 or TRBV12-4 and TRBJ1-1, with 7 bases identical to TRBD1. The CDR3 runs to 13 residues. The V and J ends lost 5 bases and 4 bases, in that order; junction bases with no gene match: 4. The CDR3 region is CASSPTGRTEAFF. The DNA of the CDR3 is TGTGCCAGCAGTCCGACAGGGCGCACTGAAGCTTTCTTT.

This clonotype was seen a handful of times. V and J are TRBV20-1 and TRBJ2-4; 9 bases line up with TRBD2. The CDR3 extends over 14 amino acids. Trimming at V came to 4 bases and at J to 2 bases, leaving 3 bases not matched to a gene. Germline CDR1 and CDR2: DFQATT and SNEGSKA (reference sequence). The CDR3 loop reads CSAIAGVTKNIQYF. Written as DNA, the CDR3 is TGCAGTGCTATAGCGGGGGTTACCAAAAACATTCAGTACTTC.

This clonotype was detected only a few times. This rearrangement joins TRBV27 to TRBJ1-1, with TRBD1 matching over 7 bases. J lost 3 bases, V lost 6 bases, and 7 bases had no gene match. CDR1 MNHEY and CDR2 SMNVEV come from the germline V gene (reference sequence). This CDR3 spans 14 amino acids. CDR3 sequence reads: CASRQAGTDTEAFF. In DNA form, the CDR3 reads TGTGCCAGCAGGCAGGCCGGGACAGACACTGAAGCTTTCTTT.

The V call is TRBV20-1, the J call TRBJ2-1, with 10 bases aligning to TRBD1. V shed 0 bases, J shed 2 bases, and the junction held 1 base outside the gene matches. The germline V gene has CDR1 DFQATT and CDR2 SNEGSKA (reference sequence). CDR3 length: 15 amino acids. The CDR3 coding sequence is TGCAGTGCTAGAGAGGACAGGGGGACCTACAATGAGCAGTTCTTC. Its protein is CSAREDRGTYNEQFF.

A single count supports this clonotype. The chain uses TRBV19 and TRBJ2-3; D remains ambiguous. Trimming took 7 bases from V and 3 from J, leaving 17 bases between them. The CDR3 covers 15 residues. The germline V gene has CDR1 LNHDA and CDR2 SQIVND (reference sequence). This CDR3 reads CASTHVGGPTDTQYF. The CDR3 bases are TGTGCCAGTACTCACGTAGGCGGACCGACAGATACGCAGTATTTT.

This clonotype appeared a few times. The V and J genes are TRBV6-1 and TRBJ1-1; no clear D gene. The germline V gene has CDR1 MNHNS and CDR2 SASEGT. V dropped 11 bases and J dropped 6 bases, with 7 bases sitting between them. The CDR3 consists of 9 residues. This CDR3 is CALKAEAFF. The DNA of the CDR3 is TGTGCCCTAAAGGCTGAAGCTTTCTTT.

This clonotype was observed a handful of times. The J gene is TRBJ1-6, the V gene TRBV20-1, with D perhaps TRBD1 (5 bases). The CDR3 covers 12 residues. The V and J ends lost 5 bases and 7 bases respectively, with 9 bases between them. Germline V gene data show CDR1 as DFQATT and CDR2 as SNEGSKA (reference sequence). Here the CDR3 reads CSASRQNSPLHF. CDR3 sequence (DNA): TGCAGTGCTTCCCGACAGAATTCACCCCTCCACTTT.

The rearrangement joins TRBV11-2 to TRBJ1-2; D may be TRBD1 (5 bases). Deletions cut 5 bases from V and 0 bases from J, with 13 bases between. This CDR3 is 15 amino acids long. CDR1 and CDR2 from the germline V gene are SGHAT and FQNNGV. In DNA form, the CDR3 reads TGTGCCAGCAGCCCGGGGCGGGCTACTAACTATGGCTACACCTTC. The encoded protein is CASSPGRATNYGYTF.

V usage is TRBV6-1 and J usage is TRBJ1-1; 10 positions agree with TRBD1. The J segment lost 11 bases and the V segment lost 4 bases, leaving 16 bases of the junction unmatched. The CDR3 loop spans 16 amino acids. Germline loops: CDR1 MNHNS, CDR2 SASEGT. Written as DNA, the CDR3 is TGTGCCAGCAGTGGAACCTCCGGGACAGGGGTCCCCTGGGCTTTCTTT. This codes for CASSGTSGTGVPWAFF.

The table lists this clonotype with a few counts. Here the CDR3 reads CASSLTANYGYTF. CDR3 coding DNA: TGTGCCAGCAGTTTGACAGCTAACTATGGCTACACCTTC. The J gene is TRBJ1-2, the V gene TRBV12-3 or TRBV12-4, with a weak D call TRBD1 (5 bases). The CDR3 has 13 residues. V lost 3 bases to trimming and J lost 0 bases, with 5 bases between them.

This clonotype was detected a few times. The chain links TRBV21-1 to TRBJ1-1; TRBD1, the table's D call, lacks a check against the DNA. TRBV21-1 constitutes a pseudogene. CDR3 length equals 15 residues. The CDR3: CASSKDRGQNTEAFF. The CDR3 nucleotides read TGTGCCAGCAGCAAAGATAGGGGGCAGAACACTGAAGCTTTCTTT.

This rearrangement joins TRBV2 to TRBJ1-5; 9 bases match TRBD1. The junction had 9 bases not matched to a gene; V was cut back by 7 bases and J by 5 bases. The CDR3 is 15 amino acids. The germline gives CDR1 SNHLY, CDR2 FYNNEI. The CDR3 coding sequence is TGTGCCAGCATAAAGGACAGGGGAGGGGATCAGCCCCAGCATTTT. Its protein is CASIKDRGGDQPQHF.

On this clonotype itself: In this CDR3 the conserved last residue, phenylalanine or tryptophan, is missing, so a read error is likely. This chain uses TRBV6-1 with TRBJ2-7; no definite D call. The CDR3 is 13 amino acids. Trimming cost V 7 bases and J 2 bases, with 12 bases left between them. Germline CDR1 and CDR2: MNHNS and SASEGT. The CDR3 coding sequence is TGTGCCAGCATCGTTTTCGGAGCCTACGAGCAGTACTCC. Protein: CASIVFGAYEQYS.

The chain is built from TRBV6-4 and TRBJ2-1; 7 nucleotides line up with TRBD1. Germline CDR1 is MRHNA and CDR2 is SNTAGT. The CDR3 runs 15 residues. J lost 6 bases, V lost 4 bases, and 9 bases had no gene match. This CDR3 is CASSADPDRANEQFF. CDR3 nucleotides: TGTGCCAGCAGTGCAGATCCTGACAGGGCCAATGAGCAGTTCTTC.

The chain recombines TRBV9 with TRBJ2-7; D is uncertain. Germline V lookup: CDR1 SGDLS, CDR2 YYNGEE. There are 11 residues in the CDR3. V was shortened by 7 bases and J by 4 bases, with 9 bases between the two germline ends. For the CDR3, the DNA is TGTGCCAGCCCCCCCCATTACGAGCAGTACTTC. It encodes CASPPHYEQYF.

The genes are TRBV7-2 and TRBJ1-1; D not resolved. The CDR3 is made up of 14 amino acids. Trimming cost V 4 bases and J 5 bases, with 14 bases left between them. Germline V gene lookup returns CDR1 SGHTA and CDR2 FQGNSA. This chain's CDR3 is CASSSRRDGTEAFF. CDR3 sequence (DNA): TGTGCCAGCAGCTCGAGAAGGGATGGGACTGAAGCTTTCTTT. Full variable domain (outside the CDR3, taken from reference TRBV7-2 and TRBJ1-1): GAGVSQSPSNKVTEKGKDVELRCDPISGHTALYWYRQSLGQGLEFLIYFQGNSAPDKSGLPSDRFSAERTGGSVSTLTIQRTQQEDSAVYLCASSSRRDGTEAFFGQGTRLTVV.

This chain connects TRBV7-9 to TRBJ2-2; TRBD1 is a possible D gene (6 bases). The CDR3 has 16 amino acids. Germline V CDR1 and CDR2: SEHNR, FQNEAQ (reference sequence). V was pared by 3 bases and J by 7 bases, with 18 bases between. The CDR3 sequence is CASSFTHPRTVGELFF. The CDR3 DNA is TGTGCCAGCAGCTTCACCCACCCCCGGACAGTCGGGGAGCTGTTTTTT.

The chain couples TRBV6-1 to TRBJ1-5; D may be TRBD1 (5 bases). V was shortened by 8 bases and J by 9 bases, with 11 bases between the two germline ends. The germline V gene has CDR1 MNHNS and CDR2 SASEGT. The CDR3 has 11 amino acids. In nucleotides, the CDR3 is TGTGCCAGCTCAAACGGGGGGCCCCAGCATTTT. Translated: CASSNGGPQHF.

The V and J genes are TRBV14 and TRBJ1-2, with no clear D. Deletions cut 4 bases from V and 8 bases from J, with 14 bases between. Germline CDR1 SGHDN, CDR2 FVKESK. This CDR3 is built from 13 residues. CDR3 sequence (DNA): TGTGCCAGCAGCCCCCTAGGAGGCGCCGGCTACACCTTC. This gives the protein CASSPLGGAGYTF.

The chain uses TRBV5-1 and TRBJ1-2; D call uncertain. The CDR3 spans 12 residues. V was shortened by 4 bases and J by 2 bases, with 6 bases between the two germline ends. Germline CDR1 SGHRS, CDR2 YFSETQ. CDR3 region: CASSPDNYGYTF. The CDR3 DNA sequence: TGCGCCAGCAGCCCGGACAACTATGGCTACACCTTC.

This chain connects TRBV7-8 to TRBJ2-5; D call uncertain. Between the trimmed V and J ends, which lost 1 base and 7 bases, there was a span of 10 bases. The CDR3 consists of 13 residues. Germline values: CDR1 SGHVS, CDR2 FQNEAQ. CDR3 coding DNA: TGTGCCAGCAGCTTAGAACACCTGGGGACCCAGTACTTC. Amino acids: CASSLEHLGTQYF. Together with reference TRBV7-8 and TRBJ2-5, the CDR3 gives the full variable domain: GAGVSQSPRYKVAKRGQDVALRCDPISGHVSLFWYQQALGQGPEFLTYFQNEAQLDKSGLPSDRFFAERPEGSVSTLKIQRTQQEDSAVYLCASSLEHLGTQYFGPGTRLLVL.

The V and J genes are TRBV20-1 and TRBJ2-2; D gene unclear. Germline assignment: CDR1 DFQATT and CDR2 SNEGSKA (reference sequence). The V gene lost 4 bases and the J gene lost 0 bases, with 12 bases spanning the gap. The CDR3 spans 15 residues. This CDR3 reads CSATNRIANTGELFF. In DNA, the CDR3 is TGCAGTGCTACAAACCGGATCGCGAACACCGGGGAGCTGTTTTTT.

This clonotype was counted between two and nine times. This chain uses TRBV11-1 with TRBJ2-7, with TRBD2 identical over 13 bases. The CDR3 is 17 amino acids. Germline V gene sequence: CDR1 SGHAT, CDR2 FQDESV (reference sequence). The V and J ends lost 5 bases and 1 base, in that order; junction bases with no gene match: 8. DNA for the CDR3: TGTGCCAGCAGCACTGGACTAGCGGGGGTCCCGTCCTACGAGCAGTACTTC. Its translation: CASSTGLAGVPSYEQYF.

The rearrangement joins TRBV11-3 to TRBJ2-1; D unresolved. This CDR3 is 17 amino acids long. Trimming took 2 bases from V and 8 from J, leaving 22 bases between them. Per the germline V gene, CDR1 is SGHNT and CDR2 is YENEEA. CDR3 amino acids: CASSLSVLGGGSDEQFF. For the CDR3, the DNA is TGTGCCAGCAGCTTATCTGTATTGGGTGGTGGTTCGGATGAGCAGTTCTTC.